This T cell receptor beta chain was obtained from a study of T cell responses to AZD1222 COVID-19 vaccine. General study findings and limits: Spike-specific TCR breadth and depth rose after two AZD1222 doses. There were mostly white British donors and more females than males, and clonal diversity was possibly underestimated.

Sequencing was performed with immunoSEQ multiplex PCR; in TCRdb, only in-frame clones are kept and a portion is missing. The table includes about 84,000 clones, 70% to 90% detected once. Deletions cut 1 base from V and 5 bases from J, with 12 bases between. CDR1 is SGHRS and CDR2 is YFSETQ in the germline V gene. The CDR3 extends over 14 amino acids. Notes on this clone: Its specificity is not known.

The J gene is TRBJ1-2, the V gene TRBV5-1, with D possibly being TRBD1 (6 bases). The TCR originated in an adult in good health. This specimen consisted of peripheral blood, obtained on day 0 of AZD1222 vaccination. The CDR3 DNA sequence: TGCGCCAGCAGCTTGACAACAGGGTGGTATGGCTACACCTTC. Residues: CASSLTTGWYGYTF. Variable domain in full (rest from reference TRBV5-1 and TRBJ1-2): KAGVTQTPRYLIKTRGQQVTLSCSPISGHRSVSWYQQTPGQGLQFLFEYFSETQRNKGNFPGRFSGRQFSNSRSEMNVSTLELGDSALYLCASSLTTGWYGYTFGSGTRLTVV.